The clone carrying this TCR beta chain was observed many times. Its cognate antigen is unknown. A J-beta primer mix and a sample-barcoded 5' primer were used in a second PCR of roughly 6 to 11 cycles. One entry per CDR3 protein results from TCRdb running MiXCR on the 5' RACE reads. The sample has roughly 930,000 distinct CDR3 sequences, about 48% seen once. Total RNA was isolated from each sample in quantities of at least 6 micrograms. The CDR3 is made up of 14 amino acids. CDR1 and CDR2 from the germline V gene are SQVTM and ANQGSEA. V was cut by 6 bases and J by 4 bases, with 17 bases left in between. These data belong to a study of blood T cells in healthy people across ages. Study details: Template switching picked up about one barcoded beta molecule for each two T cells. Study-level results: Bulk PBMC profiling left naive and antigen-experienced comparisons inconclusive. Observed TCR beta diversity showed a strong correlation with the percentage of naive T cells as measured by flow cytometry.

The chain links TRBV29-1 to TRBJ2-3; D is ambiguous. The clonotype comes from a man in his thirties or forties in good health. Input material: blood. The CDR3 protein is CSVVPAGSPDTQYF. The CDR3 region has the DNA TGCAGCGTCGTCCCGGCTGGGTCGCCAGATACGCAGTATTTT.